This is a list of T cell receptor beta chains from one sample in a study of OX40 agonist ivuxolimab in advanced cancers. TCRdb keeps only in-frame clones here, not all; method: immunoSEQ multiplex PCR. The sample lists about 77,000 clones, 65% to 85% occurring once. Source: CD4+ or CD8+ T cells sorted from blood, taken in a trial of the OX40 agonist ivuxolimab. Every receptor here comes from an adult with an advanced solid tumor such as melanoma, head and neck, liver or kidney cancer. Each CDR3 is given with its conserved first and last residue. D genes are given only for firm matches. Not all rows give a size; the values are once, few, many and, for expanded clones, a class.

clone_size j_call v_call d_call cdr3_nt cdr3_aa
- TRBJ1-4 TRBV18 - TGTGCCAGCTCCAGGGATGTGGTGTTGGGTCATGAAAAACTGTTTTTT CASSRDVVLGHEKLFF
- TRBJ2-6 TRBV11-3 - TGTGCCAGCAGCGCCGGATGGACAAGAACCGGACTCTCTGGGGCCAACGTCCTGACTTTC CASSAGWTRTGLSGANVLTF
- TRBJ2-7 TRBV20-1 - TGCAGTGCTAGTCCGCGAAACGAGCAGTACTTC CSASPRNEQYF
- TRBJ2-3 TRBV7-9 - TGTGCCAGCAGCTTAGGGGTGGGAGCGGCCACAGATACGCAGTATTTT CASSLGVGAATDTQYF
- TRBJ1-5 TRBV11-3 TRBD1 TGTGCCAGCAGCACCGCTAACAGGGGGCCTCAGCCCCAGCATTTT CASSTANRGPQPQHF
- TRBJ1-1 TRBV5-1 TRBD1 TGCGCCAGCAGCCCAGTTCCGGGACAGGGGGCTGAAGCTTTCTTT CASSPVPGQGAEAFF
- TRBJ1-2 TRBV30 - TGTGCCTGGAGTGTAGATGCCATCTATGGCTACACCTTC CAWSVDAIYGYTF
- TRBJ2-7 TRBV6-6 TRBD1 TGTGCCAGCAGTTACTCTAAGGGACAGGGGACGTACGAGCAGTACTTC CASSYSKGQGTYEQYF
once TRBJ2-3 TRBV7-2 - TGTGCCAGCAGCTTTACAGCCACAGATACGCAGTATTTT CASSFTATDTQYF
- TRBJ2-1 TRBV27 TRBD2 TGTGCCAGCAGTTTATTCGGGACTAGCGGGAGTGGAGAGCAGTTCTTC CASSLFGTSGSGEQFF
- TRBJ1-4 TRBV6-4 - TGTGCCAGCAGATCGGGACTATCTAATAAGGCTAATGAAAAACTGTTTTTT CASRSGLSNKANEKLFF
- TRBJ2-5 TRBV23-1 - TGCGCCAGCAGTCTATACCGGGACCCCGAAGAGACCCAGTACTTC CASSLYRDPEETQYF
- TRBJ2-1 TRBV7-3 TRBD2 TGTGCCAGCAGCATAGCGGGAGGGAACAATGAGCAGTTCTTC CASSIAGGNNEQFF
- TRBJ2-7 TRBV5-5 - TGTGCCAGCAGCCCCCAGACAGAGCGGGTGGAGCAGTACTTC CASSPQTERVEQYF
- TRBJ2-6 TRBV19 - TGTGCCAGTAGTATGCAACAGCACGGGGTTGGAGCGCCCAACTCTGGGGCCAACGTCCTGACTTTC CASSMQQHGVGAPNSGANVLTF
- TRBJ2-3 TRBV30 TRBD1 TGTGCCTGTGACAGGGGCTGGAGCACAGATACGCAGTATTTT CACDRGWSTDTQYF
- TRBJ1-1 TRBV5-4 TRBD1 TGTGCCAGCAGCTTCAACAGGGGCCTGAACACTGAAGCTTTCTTT CASSFNRGLNTEAFF
- TRBJ2-3 TRBV6-5 - TGTGCCAGCAGTTACTCGGGGCCAGGCACAGATACGCAGTATTTT CASSYSGPGTDTQYF
- TRBJ2-3 TRBV11-2 - TGTGCCAGCAGCTTAGGAGGGCCTAGCGTCACAGATACGCAGTATTTT CASSLGGPSVTDTQYF
few TRBJ1-5 TRBV2 - TGTGCCAGCAGTGCCGCAGGGCCCCAGCATTTT CASSAAGPQHF
once TRBJ1-3 TRBV11-3 - TGTGCCAGCAGCCGCTCCGGGTCCCGGAGGGCTGGAAACACCATATATTTT CASSRSGSRRAGNTIYF
- TRBJ2-6 TRBV7-3 - TGTGCCAGCAGCTTCTCTGGGGCCAACGTCCTGACTTTC CASSFSGANVLTF
- TRBJ1-1 TRBV29-1 - TGCAGCGTTGAAATATCTCCGGCGAACACTGAAGCTTTCTTT CSVEISPANTEAFF
- TRBJ1-1 TRBV18 - TGTGCCAGCTCACAGGCGGGACTCCAGAGGGACACTGAAGCTTTCTTT CASSQAGLQRDTEAFF
- TRBJ1-4 TRBV19 - TGTGCCAGTAGTATTGGGGCAGGGGTTAGAGAAAAACTGTTTTTT CASSIGAGVREKLFF
- TRBJ1-2 TRBV6-5 TRBD1 TGTGCCAGCAGCCTGACAGGGACCGGCTACACCTTC CASSLTGTGYTF
once TRBJ2-5 TRBV6-6 - TGTGCCAGCAGTTACGGGCCCGCCGGCGAGACCCAGTACTTC CASSYGPAGETQYF
- TRBJ1-5 TRBV30 - TGTGCCTGGGGACGGGACACTGGTAGCAATCAGCCCCAGCATTTT CAWGRDTGSNQPQHF
- TRBJ2-1 TRBV19 TRBD2 TGTGCCAGTAGTATTCTCCTAGCGGGAGGCCTCAATGAGCAGTTCTTC CASSILLAGGLNEQFF
- TRBJ2-5 TRBV2 TRBD2 TGTGCCAGCAGCCCCCGGGGCGGGAGCGGAGAGACCCAGTACTTC CASSPRGGSGETQYF
few TRBJ1-6 TRBV6-5 - TGTGCCAGCAGTTCCGTTGCCCAGGGTTCACCCCTCCACTTT CASSSVAQGSPLHF
- TRBJ1-6 TRBV28 - TGTGCCAGCAGTTCCCTCTACACCGCGCGTAATTCACCCCTCCACTTT CASSSLYTARNSPLHF
- TRBJ1-6 TRBV11-2 - TGTGCCAGCAGCTTAGCCTCTACTTCTTATAATTCACCCCTCCACTTT CASSLASTSYNSPLHF
- TRBJ2-3 TRBV5-1 - TGCGCCAGCAGCTTGGGGCCAGCGGCTAGCACAGATACGCAGTATTTT CASSLGPAASTDTQYF
- TRBJ1-6 TRBV25-1 - TGTGCCAGCACTGGGGGATTGTCGAATTCACCCCTCCACTTT CASTGGLSNSPLHF
- TRBJ2-2 TRBV5-1 TRBD1 TGCGCCAGCAGCGGTAACCCGACAGGGGCGGCGACCGGGGAGCTGTTTTTT CASSGNPTGAATGELFF
- TRBJ2-3 TRBV5-6 - TGTGCCAGCAGCCATAGGGCAGATACGCAGTATTTT CASSHRADTQYF
- TRBJ1-1 TRBV18 TRBD1 TGTGCCAGCTCACCACAGTTCGGACAGGGGATGGCTGAAGCTTTCTTT CASSPQFGQGMAEAFF
- TRBJ2-7 TRBV9 - TGTGCCAGCACCCCGGGCCGCAGCTCCTACGAGCAGTACTTC CASTPGRSSYEQYF
- TRBJ1-5 TRBV12-5 - TGTGCTAGTGCCGTCCGGGGAACCAATCAGCCCCAGCATTTT CASAVRGTNQPQHF
few TRBJ2-7 TRBV11-3 TRBD1 TGTGCCAGCAGCTGGGACAGCCACGAGCAGTACTTC CASSWDSHEQYF
- TRBJ1-2 TRBV14 - TGTGCCAGCAGCCAAGGCCAGGGAAGGGATGGCTACACCTTC CASSQGQGRDGYTF
- TRBJ1-5 TRBV4-1 - TGCGCCAGCAGCCAAGATAGGAGTGTCAGGGGCAATTATCAGCCCCAGCATTTT CASSQDRSVRGNYQPQHF
once TRBJ1-2 TRBV5-1 - TGCGCCAGCAGCCCCGGTTTGTGGGGGCAAGGCTACACCTTC CASSPGLWGQGYTF
- TRBJ2-7 TRBV10-1 - TGCGCCAGCAGACACCCCGGGACAATTTACTACGAGCAGTACTTC CASRHPGTIYYEQYF
- TRBJ2-5 TRBV7-2 TRBD2 TGTGCCAGCAGCTTCTCTCCACTAGCGGGGGACTTAGCCCAGTACTTC CASSFSPLAGDLAQYF
- TRBJ2-5 TRBV10-3 TRBD1 TGTGCCATCAGGACAGGGGAACAAGAGACCCAGTACTTC CAIRTGEQETQYF
once TRBJ2-7 TRBV6-5 - TGTGCCAGCAGTTCCCCGGGGGGCCGGGAGCAGTACTTC CASSSPGGREQYF
- TRBJ1-2 TRBV11-2 - TGTGCCAGCAGCTTGGAGGGTAGCCATGGCTACACCTTC CASSLEGSHGYTF
- TRBJ2-3 TRBV4-2 - TGTGCCAGCAGCCAAGATAGTAGGGCCGGGGATACGCAGTATTTT CASSQDSRAGDTQYF
- TRBJ1-2 TRBV11-2 - TGTGCCAGCAGCTTACAACAGGACTATGGCTACACCTTC CASSLQQDYGYTF
- TRBJ1-2 TRBV19 - TGTGCCAGTACGTCTGGACGGATTAACTATGGCTACACCTTC CASTSGRINYGYTF
- TRBJ1-2 TRBV9 - TGTGCCAGCAGCGGTCCCAACTATGGCTACACCTTC CASSGPNYGYTF
- TRBJ2-3 TRBV5-4 - TGTGCCAGCAGCTCCCGACAGAGAAGCACAGATACGCAGTATTTT CASSSRQRSTDTQYF
- TRBJ1-1 TRBV27 - TGTGCCAGCAGTCCTGGACAGAAAAACACTGAAGCTTTCTTT CASSPGQKNTEAFF
- TRBJ1-6 TRBV19 - TGTGCCAGCCGGTATGGGGGGGGTTACTATAATTCACCCCTCCACTTT CASRYGGGYYNSPLHF
- TRBJ1-5 TRBV27 - TGTGCCAGCAGACGAACAAGCAATCAGCCCCAGCATTTT CASRRTSNQPQHF
- TRBJ2-4 TRBV6-1 - TGTGCCAGCAGGGTAGCGGGGACAGGGTTCTACTTC CASRVAGTGFYF
- TRBJ2-2 TRBV7-8 TRBD2 TGTGCCAGCAGCTTATGGGGACTAGCGGGGGGCACCGGGGAGCTGTTTTTT CASSLWGLAGGTGELFF